This TCR beta chain stems from a study of cytomegalovirus exposure and HLA in healthy donors. Regarding this clone: Its antigen is not known.

Use of 60 Vbeta and 13 Jbeta primers characterized the PCR. Sequencing was performed with immunoSEQ multiplex PCR; in TCRdb, only in-frame clones are kept and a portion is missing. This sample carries 110,000 to 150,000 clones, 73% of them seen once, and the ten largest clones take roughly 1.3%. Study-level results: Later on, an analysis showed TCR association rates differing by HLA locus, with DRB1 the most and HLA-C the fewest.

The TCR sequence derives from a woman aged 35 to 49 in good health and CMV-seronegative. Material: PBMCs.

CDR3 sequence (DNA): TGTGCCAGCAGCACCACAGGGGGGGGGAATGGCTACACCTTC. Amino acid sequence: CASSTTGGGNGYTF. The chain combines TRBV9 with TRBJ1-2; 8 bases agree with TRBD1. Losses at the gene ends were 4 bases for V and 6 bases for J; bases not matched to a gene: 8. In germline, CDR1 is SGDLS, CDR2 YYNGEE. CDR3 size: 14 residues.